A selection of T cell receptor beta chains follows, all from one sample in a study of shared clonotypes between healthy human individuals. Profiled with immunoSEQ multiplex PCR; TCRdb holds only in-frame clones, not every one. The sample yields some 1 million clones, about 80% seen once. The specimen sequenced was memory CD4+ T cells sorted from blood. These receptors all stem from a man in his late teens or twenties in good health. CDR3s include the opening cysteine and the closing phenylalanine or tryptophan. A D gene is named only where the DNA matches it firmly. Not all rows give a size; the values are once, few, many and, for expanded clones, a class.

TRBJ1-6	TRBV18	16	-	-	CASSPQGSSYNSPLHF	TGTGCCAGCTCCCCACAGGGTAGCTCCTATAATTCACCCCTCCACTTT
TRBJ2-3	TRBV5-6	16	-	-	CASSLAVKPSTDTQYF	TGTGCCAGCAGCTTGGCGGTCAAACCTAGCACAGATACGCAGTATTTT
TRBJ1-1	TRBV6-5	14	-	-	CASRDLLSNTEAFF	TGTGCCAGCAGGGACCTGCTGTCGAACACTGAAGCTTTCTTT
TRBJ2-7	TRBV10-3	14	-	-	CAISSGDVVYEQYF	TGTGCCATCAGTTCAGGGGACGTGGTCTACGAGCAGTACTTC
TRBJ2-3	TRBV5-6	14	-	-	CASSLVGTADTQYF	TGTGCCAGCAGCTTGGTCGGCACCGCAGATACGCAGTATTTT
TRBJ2-7	TRBV7-9	14	-	-	CASSRDNLGYEQYF	TGTGCCAGCAGCCGGGACAACCTCGGCTACGAGCAGTACTTC
TRBJ1-6	TRBV1	17	-	-	CTSSQEGGRCGNSPLHF	TGCACCAGCAGCCAAGAAGGGGGTCGGTGCGGTAATTCACCCCTCCACTTT
TRBJ1-6	TRBV28	13	TRBD1	-	CASSGGQGSPLHF	TGTGCCAGCAGTGGTGGACAGGGCTCACCCCTCCACTTT
TRBJ2-7	TRBV6-5	14	TRBD2	once	CASRTGTILYEQYF	TGTGCCAGCAGGACCGGGACTATCCTCTACGAGCAGTACTTC
TRBJ2-3	TRBV2	15	TRBD1	once	CASRSGQTSTDTQYF	TGTGCCAGCAGGTCGGGACAGACCTCCACAGATACGCAGTATTTT
TRBJ1-1	TRBV18	14	-	-	CASSPIQGMTEAFF	TGTGCCAGCTCACCTATACAGGGAATGACTGAAGCTTTCTTT
TRBJ2-5	TRBV5-6	13	-	-	CASTQGIQETQYF	TGTGCCAGCACTCAGGGGATTCAAGAGACCCAGTACTTC
TRBJ1-6	TRBV19	14	TRBD1	few	CASSITRGLSPLHF	TGTGCCAGTAGTATCACCAGGGGGCTTTCACCCCTCCACTTT
TRBJ1-2	TRBV6-6	16	TRBD1	-	CTSYGTGGGGDYGYTF	TGTACCTCATACGGGACAGGGGGGGGAGGGGACTATGGCTACACCTTC
TRBJ1-1	TRBV6-5	13	-	-	CASSPRTDTEAFF	TGTGCCAGCAGCCCCCGGACAGACACTGAAGCTTTCTTT
TRBJ2-7	TRBV15	12	-	-	CATSRDNGGQYF	TGTGCCACCAGCAGAGATAATGGGGGGCAGTACTTC
TRBJ2-7	TRBV12-2	19	-	-	CASRLGTGRGGRKAYEQYF	TGTGCAAGTCGCTTAGGGACAGGGAGGGGCGGGAGAAAGGCCTACGAGCAGTACTTC
TRBJ1-5	TRBV19	15	-	-	CASSSGGMSNQPQHF	TGTGCCAGTAGTTCGGGGGGGATGAGCAATCAGCCCCAGCATTTT
TRBJ2-2	TRBV9	16	TRBD1	-	CASSPRTGASTGELFF	TGTGCCAGCAGCCCACGGACAGGGGCAAGCACCGGGGAGCTGTTTTTT
TRBJ2-2	TRBV2	16	-	few	CASTQDWTLATGELFF	TGTGCCAGCACCCAGGATTGGACATTGGCCACCGGGGAGCTGTTTTTT
TRBJ2-4	TRBV7-8	18	TRBD2	-	CASSFERGGTLAKNIQYF	TGTGCCAGCAGCTTCGAGCGGGGGGGCACTCTAGCCAAAAACATTCAGTACTTC
TRBJ1-6	TRBV9	17	-	-	CASSRDAWTSYNSPLHF	TGTGCCAGCAGCCGGGACGCCTGGACGTCCTATAATTCACCCCTCCACTTT
TRBJ2-3	TRBV7-3	16	-	-	CASSLGGITSTDTQYF	TGTGCCAGCAGCTTAGGGGGTATAACTAGCACAGATACGCAGTATTTT
TRBJ1-3	TRBV29-1	13	-	-	CSVVKGAGNTIYF	TGCAGCGTTGTTAAGGGGGCTGGAAACACCATATATTTT
TRBJ2-1	TRBV29-1	14	TRBD2	-	CSVGGRLSYNEQFF	TGCAGCGTTGGCGGGAGATTGTCCTACAATGAGCAGTTCTTC
TRBJ2-3	TRBV6-1	15	TRBD2	-	CASSVLAGGPDTQYF	TGTGCCAGCAGTGTCCTAGCGGGGGGGCCAGATACGCAGTATTTT
TRBJ2-2	TRBV15	16	TRBD1	few	CATSRATGTGTGELFF	TGTGCCACCAGCAGAGCCACCGGGACAGGGACCGGGGAGCTGTTTTTT
TRBJ2-2	TRBV6-1	13	-	-	CASQGLNTGELFF	TGTGCCAGCCAGGGGCTCAACACCGGGGAGCTGTTTTTT
TRBJ2-1	TRBV29-1	14	-	-	CSSKAPNLAGEQFF	TGCAGCTCAAAGGCCCCAAACTTGGCGGGTGAGCAGTTCTTC
TRBJ2-3	TRBV12-5	17	TRBD2	once	CASGFPLAGEGTDTQYF	TGTGCTAGTGGTTTCCCCTTAGCGGGAGAAGGCACAGATACGCAGTATTTT
TRBJ2-6	TRBV19	15	-	-	CASSPGDSGANVLTF	TGTGCCAGTAGCCCGGGTGACTCTGGGGCCAACGTCCTGACTTTC
TRBJ1-6	TRBV2	16	-	few	CASKFLGVTYNSPLHF	TGTGCCAGCAAATTTCTTGGGGTAACCTATAATTCACCCCTCCACTTT
TRBJ2-1	TRBV4-3	15	-	few	CASSREGTPLNEQFF	TGCGCCAGCAGCCGAGAGGGGACCCCTCTAAATGAGCAGTTCTTC
TRBJ1-2	TRBV6-5	13	-	-	CASSEGRYYGYTF	TGTGCCAGCAGTGAGGGGAGATACTATGGCTACACCTTC
TRBJ2-2	TRBV11-2	15	-	-	CASSFYYSNTGELFF	TGTGCCAGCAGCTTTTACTATTCGAACACCGGGGAGCTGTTTTTT
TRBJ2-1	TRBV5-8	15	TRBD1	-	CASSSGTGGYNEQFF	TGTGCCAGCAGCTCGGGGACAGGGGGATACAATGAGCAGTTCTTC
TRBJ2-5	TRBV5-4	15	TRBD2	-	CASSFVLAGVETQYF	TGTGCCAGCAGCTTCGTACTAGCGGGGGTTGAGACCCAGTACTTC